Reported below is one TCR beta chain. What it binds is not known. The data stem from a study of immune evolution from preneoplasia to lung adenocarcinoma. Notes on the study in general: Compared with EGFR-mutant or double wild-type lesions, KRAS-mutant nodules were more clonal. Top clone share appeared to fall from AAH through AIS, MIA, adenocarcinoma.

This CDR3 has 13 amino acids. Per the germline V gene, CDR1 is MRHNA and CDR2 is SNTAGT. The germline V and J ends were trimmed by 4 bases and 1 base, with 7 bases remaining between them. Clones were sequenced by immunoSEQ multiplex PCR, and TCRdb holds only the in-frame ones, with some missing. The sample lists thousands of clones, almost 85% occurring once. J is TRBJ1-1 and V is TRBV6-4; no firm D call. This TCR was sampled from a person aged 45 to 60 with lung adenocarcinoma. Material: FFPE invasive lung adenocarcinoma tissue. DNA for the CDR3: TGTGCCAGCAGTGCGCTTGAGAACACTGAAGCTTTCTTT. This gives the protein CASSALENTEAFF.